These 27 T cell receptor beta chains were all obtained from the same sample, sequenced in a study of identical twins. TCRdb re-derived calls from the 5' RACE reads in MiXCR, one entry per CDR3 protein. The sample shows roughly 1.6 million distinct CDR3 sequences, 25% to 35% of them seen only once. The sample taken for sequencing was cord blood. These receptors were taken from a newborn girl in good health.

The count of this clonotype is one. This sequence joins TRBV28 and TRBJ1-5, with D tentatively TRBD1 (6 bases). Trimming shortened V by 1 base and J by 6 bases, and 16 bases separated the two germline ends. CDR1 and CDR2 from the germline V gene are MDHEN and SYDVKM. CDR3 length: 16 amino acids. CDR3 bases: TGTGCCAGCAGTTTATACGGGCAGGGGAACACTCAGCCCCAGCATTTT. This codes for CASSLYGQGNTQPQHF.

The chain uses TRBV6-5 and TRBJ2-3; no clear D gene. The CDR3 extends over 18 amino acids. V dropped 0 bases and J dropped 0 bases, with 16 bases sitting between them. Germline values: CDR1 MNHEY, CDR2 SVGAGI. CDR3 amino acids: CASSYSRGPGDSTDTQYF. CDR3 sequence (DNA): TGTGCCAGCAGTTACTCGAGAGGCCCAGGCGATAGCACAGATACGCAGTATTTT.

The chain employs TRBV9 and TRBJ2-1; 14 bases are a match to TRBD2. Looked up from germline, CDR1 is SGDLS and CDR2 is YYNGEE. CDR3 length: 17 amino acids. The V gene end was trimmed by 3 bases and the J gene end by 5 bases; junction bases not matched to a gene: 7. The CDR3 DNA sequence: TGTGCCAGCAGCGGAAGAAGACTAGCGGGAGGGAACAATGAGCAGTTCTTC. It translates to CASSGRRLAGGNNEQFF.

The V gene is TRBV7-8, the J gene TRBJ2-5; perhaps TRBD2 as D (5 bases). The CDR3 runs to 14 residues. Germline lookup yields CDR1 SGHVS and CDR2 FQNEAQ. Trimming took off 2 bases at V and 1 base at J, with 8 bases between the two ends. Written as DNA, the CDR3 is TGTGCCAGCAGCTTATTTAGCGCCCAAGAGACCCAGTACTTC. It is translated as CASSLFSAQETQYF.

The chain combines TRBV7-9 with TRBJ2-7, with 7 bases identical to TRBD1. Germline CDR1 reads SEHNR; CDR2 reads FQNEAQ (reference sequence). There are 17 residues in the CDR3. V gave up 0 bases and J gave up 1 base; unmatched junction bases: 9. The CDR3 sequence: CASSLAPNRDSSYEQYF. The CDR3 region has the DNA TGTGCCAGCAGCTTAGCCCCAAACCGGGACAGTTCCTACGAGCAGTACTTC.

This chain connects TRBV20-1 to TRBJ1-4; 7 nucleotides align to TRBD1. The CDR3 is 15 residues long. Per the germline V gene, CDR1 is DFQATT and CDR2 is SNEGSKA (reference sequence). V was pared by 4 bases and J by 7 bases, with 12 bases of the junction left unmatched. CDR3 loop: CSATRQGMRGEKLFF. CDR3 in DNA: TGCAGTGCTACCAGACAGGGAATGAGAGGTGAAAAACTGTTTTTT.

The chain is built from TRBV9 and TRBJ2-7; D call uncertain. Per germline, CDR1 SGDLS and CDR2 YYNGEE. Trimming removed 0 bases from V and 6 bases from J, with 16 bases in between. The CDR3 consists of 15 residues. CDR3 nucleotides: TGTGCCAGCAGCGTAGTAGGTAGCTCCAACTCCGAGCAGTACTTC. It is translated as CASSVVGSSNSEQYF.

The CDR3 spells CSANQEPQETQYF. The DNA for the CDR3 is TGCAGTGCTAACCAAGAACCTCAAGAGACCCAGTACTTC. This rearrangement joins TRBV20-1 to TRBJ2-5; D uncertain. CDR3 length equals 13 residues. Trimming removed 4 bases at V and 2 bases at J, with 11 bases between. Germline CDR1 and CDR2: DFQATT and SNEGSKA (reference sequence).

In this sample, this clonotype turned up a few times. The CDR3: CASSESTGLSYEQYF. CDR3 DNA sequence: TGTGCCAGCAGTGAATCCACAGGCCTATCCTACGAGCAGTACTTC. The chain has TRBV25-1 and TRBJ2-7; possibly TRBD1 for D (5 bases). In germline, CDR1 is MGHDK, CDR2 SYGVNS. Trimming left V 1 base short and J 1 base short, with 11 bases between. CDR3 length: 15 amino acids.

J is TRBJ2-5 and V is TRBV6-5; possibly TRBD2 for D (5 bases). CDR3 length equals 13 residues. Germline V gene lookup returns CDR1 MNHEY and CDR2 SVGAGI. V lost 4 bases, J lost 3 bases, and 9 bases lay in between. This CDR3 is CASSFWREETQYF. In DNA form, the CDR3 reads TGTGCCAGCAGTTTTTGGCGGGAAGAGACCCAGTACTTC.

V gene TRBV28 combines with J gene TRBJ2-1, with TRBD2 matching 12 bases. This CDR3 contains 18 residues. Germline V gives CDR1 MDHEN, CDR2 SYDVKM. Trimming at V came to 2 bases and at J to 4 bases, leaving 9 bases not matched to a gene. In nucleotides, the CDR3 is TGTGCCAGCAGTTTAGGGCTAGCGGGAGGGAGATGGTACAATGAGCAGTTCTTC. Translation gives CASSLGLAGGRWYNEQFF.

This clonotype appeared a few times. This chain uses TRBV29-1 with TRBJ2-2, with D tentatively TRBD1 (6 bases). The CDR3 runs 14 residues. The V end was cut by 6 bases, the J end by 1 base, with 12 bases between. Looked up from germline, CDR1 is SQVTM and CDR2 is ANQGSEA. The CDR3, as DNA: TGCAGCGTGGAAACACAGGGGAACACCGGGGAGCTGTTTTTT. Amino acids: CSVETQGNTGELFF.

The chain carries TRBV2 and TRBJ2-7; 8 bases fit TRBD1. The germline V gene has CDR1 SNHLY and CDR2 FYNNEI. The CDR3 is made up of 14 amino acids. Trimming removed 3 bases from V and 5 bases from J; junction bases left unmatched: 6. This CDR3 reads CASSDRTGHNEQYF. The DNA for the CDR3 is TGTGCCAGCAGTGACCGGACAGGGCATAACGAGCAGTACTTC.

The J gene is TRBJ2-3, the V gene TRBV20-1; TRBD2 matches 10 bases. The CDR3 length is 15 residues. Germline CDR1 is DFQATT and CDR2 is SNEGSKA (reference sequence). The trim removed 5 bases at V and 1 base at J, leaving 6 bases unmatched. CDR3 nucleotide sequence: TGCAGTGCTGGATTAGCGGGAGGCCGCACAGATACGCAGTATTTT. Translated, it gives CSAGLAGGRTDTQYF.

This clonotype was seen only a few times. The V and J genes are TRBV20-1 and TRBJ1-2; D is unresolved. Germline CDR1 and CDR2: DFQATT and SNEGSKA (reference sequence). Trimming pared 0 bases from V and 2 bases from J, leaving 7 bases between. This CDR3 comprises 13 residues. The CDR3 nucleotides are TGCAGTGCTAGAGATACGGGGAACTATGGCTACACCTTC. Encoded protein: CSARDTGNYGYTF.

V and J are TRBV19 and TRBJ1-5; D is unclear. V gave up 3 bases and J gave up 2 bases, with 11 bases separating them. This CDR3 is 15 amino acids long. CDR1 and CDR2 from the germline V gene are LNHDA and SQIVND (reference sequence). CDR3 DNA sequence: TGTGCCAGTAGTATTTACGGTAGCGGCAATCAGCCCCAGCATTTT. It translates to CASSIYGSGNQPQHF.

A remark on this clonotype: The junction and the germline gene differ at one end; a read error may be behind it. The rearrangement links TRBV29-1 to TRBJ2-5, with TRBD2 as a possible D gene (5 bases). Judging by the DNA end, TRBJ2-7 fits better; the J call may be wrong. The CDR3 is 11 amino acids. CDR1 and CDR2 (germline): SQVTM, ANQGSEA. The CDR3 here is CSVEVTCEQYF. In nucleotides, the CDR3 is TGTAGCGTTGAAGTCACCTGCGAGCAGTACTTC.

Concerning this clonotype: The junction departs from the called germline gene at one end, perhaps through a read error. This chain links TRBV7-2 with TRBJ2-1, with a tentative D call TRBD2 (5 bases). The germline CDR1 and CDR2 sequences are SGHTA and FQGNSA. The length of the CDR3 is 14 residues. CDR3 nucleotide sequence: TGTGCCGGCAGCTTATATCCTAGCTCAAATGAGCAGTTCTTC. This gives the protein CAGSLYPSSNEQFF.

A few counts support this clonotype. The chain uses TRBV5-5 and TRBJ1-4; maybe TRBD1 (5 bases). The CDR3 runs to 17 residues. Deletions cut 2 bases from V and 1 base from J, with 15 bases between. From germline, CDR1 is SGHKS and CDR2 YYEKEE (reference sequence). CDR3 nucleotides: TGTGCCAGCAGCTTCAGGCAGGGACCACTAACTAATGAAAAACTGTTTTTT. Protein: CASSFRQGPLTNEKLFF. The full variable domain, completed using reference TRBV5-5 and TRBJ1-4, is DAGVTQSPTHLIKTRGQQVTLRCSPISGHKSVSWYQQVLGQGPQFIFQYYEKEERGRGNFPDRFSARQFPNYSSELNVNALLLGDSALYLCASSFRQGPLTNEKLFFGSGTQLSVL.

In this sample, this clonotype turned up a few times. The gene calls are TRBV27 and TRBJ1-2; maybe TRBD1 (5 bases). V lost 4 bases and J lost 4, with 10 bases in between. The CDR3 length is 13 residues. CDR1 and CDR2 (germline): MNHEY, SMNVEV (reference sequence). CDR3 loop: CASSSRGTYGYTF. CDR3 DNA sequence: TGTGCCAGCAGTTCCCGAGGGACCTATGGCTACACCTTC.

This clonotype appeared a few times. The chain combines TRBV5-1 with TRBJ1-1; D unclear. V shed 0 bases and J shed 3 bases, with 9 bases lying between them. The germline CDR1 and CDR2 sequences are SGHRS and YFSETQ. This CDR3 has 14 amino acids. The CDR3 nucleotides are TGCGCCAGCAGCTTGGCCTACAGCCACACTGAAGCTTTCTTT. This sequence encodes CASSLAYSHTEAFF.

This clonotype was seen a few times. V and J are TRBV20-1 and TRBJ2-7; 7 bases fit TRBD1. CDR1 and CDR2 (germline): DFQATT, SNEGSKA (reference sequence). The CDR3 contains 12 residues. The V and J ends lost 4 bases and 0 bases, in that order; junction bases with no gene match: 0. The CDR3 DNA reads TGCAGTGCTAACAGGGGCTCCTACGAGCAGTACTTC. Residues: CSANRGSYEQYF.

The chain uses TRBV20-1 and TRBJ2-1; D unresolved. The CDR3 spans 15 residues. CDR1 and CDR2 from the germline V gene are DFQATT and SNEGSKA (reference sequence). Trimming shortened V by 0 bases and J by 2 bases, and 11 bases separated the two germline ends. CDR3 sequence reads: CSARDFTGAYNEQFF. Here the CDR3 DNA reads TGCAGTGCTAGAGATTTTACCGGCGCCTACAATGAGCAGTTCTTC.

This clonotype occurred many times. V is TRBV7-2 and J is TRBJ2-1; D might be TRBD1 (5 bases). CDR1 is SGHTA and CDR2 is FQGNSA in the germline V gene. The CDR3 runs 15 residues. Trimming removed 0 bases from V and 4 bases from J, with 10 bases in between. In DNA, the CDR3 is TGTGCCAGCAGCTTAGCGGGGCGTGGATACAATGAGCAGTTCTTC. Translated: CASSLAGRGYNEQFF.

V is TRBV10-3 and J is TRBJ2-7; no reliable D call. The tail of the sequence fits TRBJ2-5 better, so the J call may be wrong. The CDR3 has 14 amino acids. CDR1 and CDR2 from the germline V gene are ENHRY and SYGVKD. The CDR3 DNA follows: TGTGCCATCAGTGGCCTTTCAGAACCAGAGACCCAGTACTTC. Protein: CAISGLSEPETQYF.

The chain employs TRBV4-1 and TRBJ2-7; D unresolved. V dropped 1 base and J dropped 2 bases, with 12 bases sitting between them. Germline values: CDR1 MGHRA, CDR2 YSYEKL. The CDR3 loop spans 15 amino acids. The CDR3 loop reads CASSQADLTTYEQYF. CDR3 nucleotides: TGCGCCAGCAGCCAAGCCGACTTAACAACCTACGAGCAGTACTTC.

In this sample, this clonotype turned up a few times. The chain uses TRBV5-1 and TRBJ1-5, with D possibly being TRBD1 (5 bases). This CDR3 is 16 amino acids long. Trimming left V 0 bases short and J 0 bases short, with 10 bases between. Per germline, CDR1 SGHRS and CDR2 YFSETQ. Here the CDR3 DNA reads TGCGCCAGCAGCTTGGGTGGGACTGATAGCAATCAGCCCCAGCATTTT. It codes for CASSLGGTDSNQPQHF.